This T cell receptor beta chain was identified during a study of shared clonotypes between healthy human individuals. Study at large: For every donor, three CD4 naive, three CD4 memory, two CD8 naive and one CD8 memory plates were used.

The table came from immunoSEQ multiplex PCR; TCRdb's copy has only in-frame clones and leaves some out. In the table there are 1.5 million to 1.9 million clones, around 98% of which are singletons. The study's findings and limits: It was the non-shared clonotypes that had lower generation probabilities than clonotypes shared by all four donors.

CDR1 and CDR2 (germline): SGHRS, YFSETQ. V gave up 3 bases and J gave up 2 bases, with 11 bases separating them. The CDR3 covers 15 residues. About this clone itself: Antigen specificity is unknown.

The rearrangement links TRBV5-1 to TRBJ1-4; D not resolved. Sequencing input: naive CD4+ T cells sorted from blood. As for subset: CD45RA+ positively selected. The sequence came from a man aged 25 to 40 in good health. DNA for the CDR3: TGCGCCAGCAGCTGGGAGGGCAGGACTAATGAAAAACTGTTTTTT. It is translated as CASSWEGRTNEKLFF.